This T cell receptor beta chain was retrieved from a study of control samples from healthy donors and cancer patients. Only one count was recorded for this clone. V was pared by 4 bases and J by 0 bases, with 20 bases between. Looked up from germline, CDR1 is SGHRS and CDR2 is YFSETQ. This CDR3 has 18 amino acids. Measured with immunoSEQ multiplex PCR; TCRdb has only the in-frame clones, and not every one. Among roughly 120,000 clones listed, about 89% were seen once. The V gene is TRBV5-1, the J gene TRBJ2-1, with D maybe TRBD2 (6 bases). Sample: blood. This clonotype was obtained from a woman aged 50 to 60 in good health. DNA of the CDR3: TGCGCCAGCAGCGTCCCGGGACTCGAATTACCCTCCTACAATGAGCAGTTCTTC. Its protein product is CASSVPGLELPSYNEQFF.